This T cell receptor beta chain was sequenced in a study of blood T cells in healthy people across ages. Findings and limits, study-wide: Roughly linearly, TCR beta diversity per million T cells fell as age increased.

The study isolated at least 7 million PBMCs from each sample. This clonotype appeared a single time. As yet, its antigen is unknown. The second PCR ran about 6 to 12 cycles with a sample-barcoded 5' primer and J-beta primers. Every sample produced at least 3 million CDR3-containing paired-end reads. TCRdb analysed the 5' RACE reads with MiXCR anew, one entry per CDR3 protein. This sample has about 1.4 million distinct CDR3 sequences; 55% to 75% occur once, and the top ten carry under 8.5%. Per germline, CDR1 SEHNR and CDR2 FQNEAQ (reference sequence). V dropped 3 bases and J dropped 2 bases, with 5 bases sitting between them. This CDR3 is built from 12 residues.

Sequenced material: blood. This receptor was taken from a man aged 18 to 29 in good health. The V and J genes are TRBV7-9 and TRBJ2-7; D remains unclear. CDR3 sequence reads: CASSLMAYEQYF. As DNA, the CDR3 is TGTGCCAGCAGCTTGATGGCCTACGAGCAGTACTTC.